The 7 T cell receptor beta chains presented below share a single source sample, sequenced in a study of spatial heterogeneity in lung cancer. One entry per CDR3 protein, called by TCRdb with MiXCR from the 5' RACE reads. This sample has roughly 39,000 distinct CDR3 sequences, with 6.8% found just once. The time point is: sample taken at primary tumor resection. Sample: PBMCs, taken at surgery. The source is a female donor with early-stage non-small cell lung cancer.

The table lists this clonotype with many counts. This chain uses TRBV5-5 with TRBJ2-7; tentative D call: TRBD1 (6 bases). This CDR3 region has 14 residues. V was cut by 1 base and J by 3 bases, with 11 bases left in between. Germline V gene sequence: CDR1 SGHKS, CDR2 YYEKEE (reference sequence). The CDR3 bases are TGTGCCAGCAGCTTGAGTACAGGGCGCTACGAGCAGTACTTC. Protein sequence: CASSLSTGRYEQYF.

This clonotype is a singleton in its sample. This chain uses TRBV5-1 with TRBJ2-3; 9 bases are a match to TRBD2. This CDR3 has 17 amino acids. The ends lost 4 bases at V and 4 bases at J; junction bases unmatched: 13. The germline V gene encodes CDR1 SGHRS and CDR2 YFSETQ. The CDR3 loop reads CASSPGLAKRPADTQYF. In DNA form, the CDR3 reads TGCGCCAGCAGCCCGGGACTAGCCAAGAGACCCGCAGATACGCAGTATTTT.

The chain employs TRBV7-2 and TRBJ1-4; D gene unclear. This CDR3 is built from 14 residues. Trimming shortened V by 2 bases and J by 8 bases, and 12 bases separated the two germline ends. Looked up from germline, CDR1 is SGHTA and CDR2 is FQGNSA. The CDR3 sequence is CASSLIGGGEKLFF. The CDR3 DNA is TGTGCCAGCAGCTTAATTGGAGGAGGGGAAAAACTGTTTTTT.

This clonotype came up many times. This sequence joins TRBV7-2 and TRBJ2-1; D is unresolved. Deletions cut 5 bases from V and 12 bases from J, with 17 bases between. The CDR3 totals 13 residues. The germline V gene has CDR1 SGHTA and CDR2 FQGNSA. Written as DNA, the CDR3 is TGTGCCAGCAGCCTCCGGGCAGTTCAAAGGCAGTTCTTC. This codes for CASSLRAVQRQFF.

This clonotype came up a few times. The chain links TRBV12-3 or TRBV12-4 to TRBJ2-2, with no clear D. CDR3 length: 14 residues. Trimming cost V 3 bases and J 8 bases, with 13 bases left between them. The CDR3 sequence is CASSLPNRPGELFF. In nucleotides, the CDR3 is TGTGCCAGCAGTTTGCCCAACCGTCCGGGGGAGCTGTTTTTT.

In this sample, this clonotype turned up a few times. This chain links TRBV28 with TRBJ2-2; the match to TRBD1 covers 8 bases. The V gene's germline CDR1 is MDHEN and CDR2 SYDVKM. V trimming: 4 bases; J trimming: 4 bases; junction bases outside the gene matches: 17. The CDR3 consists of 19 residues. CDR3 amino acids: CASSYAGQGNPVGTGELFF. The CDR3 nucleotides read TGTGCCAGCAGTTATGCCGGACAGGGTAATCCCGTAGGCACCGGGGAGCTGTTTTTT.

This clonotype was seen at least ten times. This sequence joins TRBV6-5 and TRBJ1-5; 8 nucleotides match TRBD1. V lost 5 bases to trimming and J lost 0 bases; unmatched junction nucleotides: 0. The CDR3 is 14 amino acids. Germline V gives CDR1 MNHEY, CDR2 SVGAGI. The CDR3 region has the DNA TGTGCCAGCAGTGGACAGGGTAGCAATCAGCCCCAGCATTTT. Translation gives CASSGQGSNQPQHF.